Below are 25 T cell receptor beta chains sequenced from a single sample in a study of radiotherapy plus CTLA-4 blockade in lung cancer. Some clones are missing from TCRdb's copy, which holds only in-frame ones; the method was immunoSEQ multiplex PCR. The data hold 40,000 or so clones, with around 79% observed a single time. Sample: peripheral blood, taken from a patient treated with radiotherapy plus ipilimumab. The origin of the receptors is a human donor with non-small cell lung cancer who had stable disease on radiotherapy plus ipilimumab.

In DNA, the CDR3 is TGTGCCAGCAGTTTGGGTCGGCCGGGCACAGATACGCAGTATTTT. Protein sequence: CASSLGRPGTDTQYF. The chain couples TRBV27 to TRBJ2-3; D unresolved. CDR1 is MNHEY and CDR2 is SMNVEV in the germline V gene (reference sequence). V was clipped by 3 bases and J by 1 base, with 11 bases between them. The CDR3 covers 15 residues.

This clone was counted only a few times. The V gene is TRBV11-2, the J gene TRBJ1-2; 8 nucleotides line up with TRBD1. This CDR3 region has 14 residues. V gave up 1 base and J gave up 7 bases; unmatched junction bases: 5. Looked up from germline, CDR1 is SGHAT and CDR2 is FQNNGV. The CDR3 DNA is TGTGCCAGCAGCTTAGCGACAGGGGATTTTGGCTACACCTTC. Encoded protein: CASSLATGDFGYTF.

This clone was picked up a small number of times. This chain's CDR3 is CSVGQGVGTDTQYF. CDR3 DNA sequence: TGCAGCGTTGGGCAGGGCGTAGGCACAGATACGCAGTATTTT. This sequence joins TRBV29-1 and TRBJ2-3, with D perhaps TRBD1 (5 bases). This CDR3 contains 14 residues. Germline V CDR1 and CDR2: SQVTM, ANQGSEA. The ends were cut back, 4 bases at V and 1 base at J, with 12 bases in the middle.

V gene TRBV9 combines with J gene TRBJ2-3; 7 bases are shared with TRBD2. CDR3 length: 15 residues. The J segment lost 3 bases and the V segment lost 0 bases, leaving 4 bases of the junction unmatched. Germline assignment: CDR1 SGDLS and CDR2 YYNGEE. CDR3 sequence: CASSVELAHTDTQYF. CDR3 DNA sequence: TGTGCCAGCAGCGTAGAACTAGCGCATACAGATACGCAGTATTTT. The variable domain in full, with the rest retrieved from reference TRBV9 and TRBJ2-3, is DSGVTQTPKHLITATGQRVTLRCSPRSGDLSVYWYQQSLDQGLQFLIQYYNGEERAKGNILERFSAQQFPDLHSELNLSSLELGDSALYFCASSVELAHTDTQYFGPGTRLTVL.

The V call is TRBV27, the J call TRBJ2-2; 8 nucleotides agree with TRBD1. Germline CDR1 reads MNHEY; CDR2 reads SMNVEV (reference sequence). J was trimmed by 1 base and V by 10 bases; bases with no gene match: 8. The CDR3 loop spans 15 amino acids. For the CDR3, the DNA is TGTGCCATAAGGACCGGGACAGGGAACACCGGGGAGCTGTTTTTT. Encoded protein: CAIRTGTGNTGELFF.

The V gene is TRBV5-1, the J gene TRBJ2-5; tentative D call: TRBD1 (5 bases). The ends were cut back, 3 bases at V and 4 bases at J, with 13 bases in the middle. This CDR3 has 14 amino acids. Looked up from germline, CDR1 is SGHRS and CDR2 is YFSETQ. The CDR3 sequence: CASSSLVGLETQYF. The CDR3 nucleotides read TGCGCCAGCAGCTCACTGGTGGGGCTAGAGACCCAGTACTTC. Filled out from reference TRBV5-1 and TRBJ2-5, the complete variable domain reads KAGVTQTPRYLIKTRGQQVTLSCSPISGHRSVSWYQQTPGQGLQFLFEYFSETQRNKGNFPGRFSGRQFSNSRSEMNVSTLELGDSALYLCASSSLVGLETQYFGPGTRLLVL.

This chain links TRBV27 with TRBJ1-1, with TRBD1 matching 7 bases. Germline CDR1 MNHEY, CDR2 SMNVEV (reference sequence). This CDR3 contains 14 residues. The V gene end was trimmed by 6 bases and the J gene end by 12 bases; junction bases not matched to a gene: 16. DNA for the CDR3: TGTGCCAGCAGGCTGACAGGGTCTCGGGCAGAGACTTTCTTT. Residues: CASRLTGSRAETFF.

The chain carries TRBV18 and TRBJ2-5; D uncertain. Trimming left V 6 bases short and J 2 bases short, with 13 bases between. The CDR3 loop spans 14 amino acids. Germline CDR1 is KGHSH and CDR2 is LQKENI. In DNA form, the CDR3 reads TGTGCCAGCTCTCGCCCAAACCCTCAAGAGACCCAGTACTTC. Its protein is CASSRPNPQETQYF.

The J gene is TRBJ1-2, the V gene TRBV30; the match to TRBD1 covers 9 bases. Germline V gives CDR1 GTSNPN, CDR2 SVGIG (reference sequence). With V trimmed by 2 bases and J by 5 bases, 9 bases remained unmatched. The CDR3 runs 15 residues. CDR3 sequence (DNA): TGTGCCTGGAGTCTTGGGGGACAGGGCCGATATGGCTACACCTTC. It is translated as CAWSLGGQGRYGYTF.

The chain has TRBV7-6 and TRBJ1-3; D gene ambiguous. Germline lookup yields CDR1 SGHVS and CDR2 FNYEAQ. This CDR3 spans 16 amino acids. Trimming stripped 0 bases from V and 1 base from J, with 10 bases between. This chain's CDR3 is CASSLAPAASGNTIYF. The CDR3 nucleotides read TGTGCCAGCAGCTTAGCCCCGGCAGCTTCTGGAAACACCATATATTTT.

DNA for the CDR3: TGTGCCAGCAGCCCCGGGCTTTCGGGGGACGCGGCCAGTACGCAGTATTTT. This sequence encodes CASSPGLSGDAASTQYF. The rearrangement joins TRBV7-8 to TRBJ2-3, with TRBD2 as a possible D gene (6 bases). CDR1 is SGHVS, CDR2 FQNEAQ, per germline. Trimming removed 5 bases from V and 8 bases from J, with 26 bases in between. The CDR3 sequence is 17 residues long.

The chain uses TRBV5-6 and TRBJ2-2; 7 bases align to TRBD2. V shed 1 base and J 3 bases; nucleotides not matched to a gene: 6. The CDR3 sequence is 16 residues long. Germline V lookup: CDR1 SGHDT, CDR2 YYEEEE. This chain's CDR3 is CASSLRSGAYTGELFF. DNA for the CDR3: TGTGCCAGCAGCTTGAGGAGCGGGGCCTACACCGGGGAGCTGTTTTTT.

The J gene is TRBJ2-5, the V gene TRBV4-1, with a tentative D call TRBD1 (6 bases). V lost 3 bases and J 4 bases, leaving 9 bases between the germline ends. Germline V gene lookup returns CDR1 MGHRA and CDR2 YSYEKL. The CDR3 length is 13 residues. The chain's CDR3 is CASSQGAPETQYF. The CDR3 DNA reads TGCGCCAGCAGCCAGGGGGCCCCAGAGACCCAGTACTTC.

The sample holds one count of this clone. The chain's CDR3 is CAINAQGAGELFF. CDR3 nucleotides: TGTGCCATCAATGCACAGGGGGCCGGGGAGCTGTTTTTT. V and J are TRBV10-3 and TRBJ2-2; 8 nucleotides agree with TRBD1. The CDR3 is 13 residues long. Germline values: CDR1 ENHRY, CDR2 SYGVKD. The trim removed 7 bases at V and 6 bases at J, leaving 4 bases unmatched.

This chain connects TRBV7-2 to TRBJ1-1, with TRBD1 as a possible D gene (5 bases). The CDR3 sequence is 14 residues long. Deletions cut 2 bases from V and 1 base from J, with 8 bases between. The V gene's germline CDR1 is SGHTA and CDR2 FQGNSA. As DNA, the CDR3 is TGTGCCAGCAGCTTATACCAGGGGAACACTGAAGCTTTCTTT. Its translation is CASSLYQGNTEAFF.

The chain couples TRBV6-1 to TRBJ1-1; no reliable D call. Trimming pared 8 bases from V and 0 bases from J, leaving 10 bases between. The V gene's germline CDR1 is MNHNS and CDR2 SASEGT. The CDR3 is made up of 13 amino acids. DNA of the CDR3: TGTGCCAGCCACAGATTTATGAACACTGAAGCTTTCTTT. Translation: CASHRFMNTEAFF.

The rearrangement uses TRBV25-1 and TRBJ1-6; unclear D gene. Deletions cut 4 bases from V and 6 bases from J, with 13 bases between. This CDR3 is built from 15 residues. Germline-derived CDR1 and CDR2 are MGHDK and SYGVNS. The CDR3 here is CASSGTDHLNSPLHF. The CDR3 bases are TGTGCCAGCAGTGGAACAGATCACCTTAATTCACCCCTCCACTTT.

This clone was counted only a few times. The chain combines TRBV9 with TRBJ2-7, with D perhaps assigned TRBD1 or TRBD2 (5 bases each). The CDR3 sequence is 15 residues long. V was cut by 4 bases and J by 1 base, with 15 bases left in between. The V gene's germline CDR1 is SGDLS and CDR2 YYNGEE. The CDR3, as DNA: TGTGCCAGCAGCAGGGACGGTCGGCAGTCCTACGAGCAGTACTTC. It translates to CASSRDGRQSYEQYF.

V gene TRBV5-4 combines with J gene TRBJ2-7, with no clear D. Germline assignment: CDR1 SGHNT and CDR2 YYREEE (reference sequence). V lost 4 bases to trimming and J lost 3 bases, with 20 bases between them. This CDR3 contains 16 residues. CDR3 nucleotide sequence: TGTGCCAGCAGCCTGGGGTCAGACTCGGGCGACTACGAGCAGTACTTC. Protein product: CASSLGSDSGDYEQYF.

The V gene is TRBV6-1, the J gene TRBJ2-7, with 12 bases identical to TRBD2. The V segment lost 5 bases and the J segment 2 bases; nucleotides outside the gene matches: 4. The CDR3 has 15 residues. From germline, CDR1 is MNHNS and CDR2 SASEGT. The chain's CDR3 is CASSPRTSGAYEQYF. The CDR3, as DNA: TGTGCCAGCAGTCCAAGGACTAGCGGGGCCTACGAGCAGTACTTC.

V usage is TRBV7-9 and J usage is TRBJ2-6; no definite D call. The CDR3 has 12 amino acids. Germline CDR1 reads SEHNR; CDR2 reads FQNEAQ (reference sequence). The V gene lost 3 bases and the J gene lost 19 bases, with 16 bases spanning the gap. The CDR3 DNA reads as TGTGCCAGCAGCTTCGGTGATCTGGGCTCAACTTTC. It yields the protein CASSFGDLGSTF.

The chain has TRBV29-1 and TRBJ1-1; TRBD1 might be the D (5 bases). V lost 0 bases and J lost 4, with 9 bases in between. The germline gives CDR1 SQVTM, CDR2 ANQGSEA. The CDR3 is made up of 13 amino acids. The CDR3 coding sequence is TGCAGCGTTGAAGAACAGGAGGGCACTGAAGCTTTCTTT. This gives the protein CSVEEQEGTEAFF.

The chain is built from TRBV25-1 and TRBJ2-3; D remains unclear. Trimming took 5 bases from V and 2 from J, leaving 17 bases between them. This CDR3 contains 16 residues. Germline lookup yields CDR1 MGHDK and CDR2 SYGVNS. CDR3 sequence (DNA): TGTGCCAGCAGTCTGAACGCCCACAGTGTCACAGATACGCAGTATTTT. Translation gives CASSLNAHSVTDTQYF. The full variable domain, in which reference TRBV25-1 and TRBJ2-3 provide the parts outside the CDR3, is EADIYQTPRYLVIGTGKKITLECSQTMGHDKMYWYQQDPGMELHLIHYSYGVNSTEKGDLSSESTVSRIRTEHFPLTLESARPSHTSQYLCASSLNAHSVTDTQYFGPGTRLTVL.

The chain couples TRBV5-4 to TRBJ2-2; D is undetermined. The V and J ends lost 2 bases and 6 bases respectively, with 5 bases between them. This CDR3 comprises 12 residues. CDR1 is SGHNT and CDR2 is YYREEE in the germline V gene (reference sequence). Here the CDR3 reads CASSFDSGELFF. The CDR3 DNA is TGTGCCAGCAGCTTCGATTCCGGGGAGCTGTTTTTT.

This clone was found a few times. The chain employs TRBV4-1 and TRBJ1-4, with 8 bases fitting TRBD1. Germline CDR1 MGHRA, CDR2 YSYEKL. The junction had 3 bases not matched to a gene; V was cut back by 4 bases and J by 5 bases. CDR3 size: 14 residues. CDR3: CASSPRQGNEKLFF. The CDR3 DNA sequence: TGCGCCAGCAGCCCCCGACAGGGGAATGAAAAACTGTTTTTT.